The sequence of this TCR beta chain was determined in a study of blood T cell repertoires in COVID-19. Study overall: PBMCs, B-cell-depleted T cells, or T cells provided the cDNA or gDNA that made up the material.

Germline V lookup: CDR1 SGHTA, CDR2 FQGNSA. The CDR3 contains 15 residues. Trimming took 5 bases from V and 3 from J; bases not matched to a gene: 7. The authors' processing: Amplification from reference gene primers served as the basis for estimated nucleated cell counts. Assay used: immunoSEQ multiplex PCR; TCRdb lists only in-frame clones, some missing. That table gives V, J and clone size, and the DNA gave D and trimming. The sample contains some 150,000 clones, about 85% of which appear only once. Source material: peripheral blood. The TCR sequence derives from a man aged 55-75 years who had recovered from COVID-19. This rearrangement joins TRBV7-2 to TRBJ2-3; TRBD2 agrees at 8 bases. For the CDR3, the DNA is TGTGCCAGCAGCCCACAGCGGGGGCAAACAGATACGCAGTATTTT. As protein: CASSPQRGQTDTQYF.